This TCR beta chain comes out of a study of human T cells and chemical hapten exposure. Study details: The upper back received 0.01% DPC by patch testing, with results read at 6 days.

Study-level results: Relative to controls, expanded TCRs formed significantly more large CDR3 similarity clusters. TCRs at high frequency, those above 1 in 1000, did not change with DPC sensitization.

Germline loops: CDR1 MNHEY, CDR2 SVGAGI. V was pared by 4 bases and J by 6 bases, with 8 bases between. This CDR3 contains 12 residues. This clonotype was detected a few times. Its antigen is unknown. Per the original data handling: With a range of 23,224 to 690,600, the median per sample was around 96,000 TCRs. TCRdb fed the RACE reads into MiXCR, producing one record per CDR3 protein. The V and J calls here are based on TCRdb, not the publication. The sample lists about 110,000 distinct CDR3 sequences; 34% were seen once. Time point here: patch test 3, about 24 weeks after DPC sensitization. Treatment given: therapeutic diphenylcyclopropenone sensitization with weekly scalp DPC.

The sequencing used whole blood, collected in connection with sensitization to the hapten diphenylcyclopropenone (DPC). The rearrangement links TRBV6-5 to TRBJ2-3; D call uncertain. This sequence originates from a man aged 40-55 years with alopecia areata. Some clones in this sample may be carry-over from other donors' samples. CDR3 sequence: CASSSPADTQYF. The CDR3 region has the DNA TGTGCCAGCAGTTCCCCCGCGGATACGCAGTATTTT.